A selection of T cell receptor beta chains follows, all from one sample in a study of blood T cell repertoires in COVID-19. Sequenced by immunoSEQ multiplex PCR; TCRdb stores in-frame clones only, minus some. The table has about 140,000 clones, 84% seen once; the top ten hold about 9.4%. The sample consisted of peripheral blood. These receptors were collected from a man in his fifties or sixties with active or convalescent COVID-19. Each CDR3 is given with its conserved first and last residue. A D gene is named only where the DNA matches it firmly. Rows give clone size only sometimes, using once, few, many, or a class for an expanded clone.

clone_size j_call v_call d_call cdr3_aa cdr3_nt
. TRBJ1-1 TRBV27 TRBD1 CASSLRGQGAPFAEAFF TGTGCCAGCAGTCTAAGGGGACAGGGTGCCCCATTCGCTGAAGCTTTCTTT
. TRBJ2-5 TRBV27 . CASSLYGGGIQETQYF TGTGCCAGCAGTTTATATGGCGGGGGCATACAAGAGACCCAGTACTTC
. TRBJ1-1 TRBV7-9 TRBD1 CASSPRDRWPEAFF TGTGCCAGCAGCCCTAGGGACAGGTGGCCTGAAGCTTTCTTT
. TRBJ2-5 TRBV7-8 TRBD2 CASRTSGGARETQYF TGTGCCAGCAGGACTAGCGGGGGGGCCCGGGAGACCCAGTACTTC
. TRBJ1-4 TRBV19 . CASSIEGQRTNEKLFF TGTGCCAGTAGTATAGAGGGACAACGGACTAATGAAAAACTGTTTTTT
. TRBJ2-7 TRBV5-1 . CASSLYPSGDPYEQYF TGCGCCAGCAGCTTGTATCCCTCAGGGGACCCCTACGAGCAGTACTTC
. TRBJ2-1 TRBV5-1 TRBD2 CASSRLAGGNNEQFF TGCGCCAGCAGCCGACTAGCGGGGGGAAATAATGAGCAGTTCTTC
. TRBJ1-2 TRBV4-1 TRBD1 CASSHPGTALYGYTF TGCGCCAGCAGCCACCCAGGGACAGCTCTCTATGGCTACACCTTC
. TRBJ2-1 TRBV2 . CASRGGPTSSYNEQFF TGTGCCAGCAGGGGCGGGCCCACCAGCTCCTACAATGAGCAGTTCTTC
. TRBJ1-1 TRBV19 . CASSINPGGAFF TGTGCCAGTAGTATTAACCCTGGAGGAGCTTTCTTT
. TRBJ2-6 TRBV3-1/TRBV3-2 TRBD1 CASSQAPPGQVRSGANVLTF TGTGCCAGCAGCCAAGCTCCGCCGGGACAGGTGAGATCTGGGGCCAACGTCCTGACTTTC
. TRBJ2-5 TRBV7-9 TRBD1 CASSTGTGGFETQYF TGTGCCAGCAGCACCGGGACAGGGGGATTTGAGACCCAGTACTTC
. TRBJ2-7 TRBV5-8 TRBD1 CASSTTGGEVDEQYF TGTGCCAGCAGCACGACAGGGGGCGAGGTTGACGAGCAGTACTTC
. TRBJ1-3 TRBV7-2 . CASSLVAGWTGNTIYF TGTGCCAGCAGCTTAGTGGCAGGGTGGACTGGAAACACCATATATTTT
. TRBJ1-5 TRBV7-8 . CASSPQGGVDNQPQHF TGTGCCAGCAGCCCCCAAGGGGGGGTAGACAATCAGCCCCAGCATTTT
. TRBJ1-3 TRBV6-6 TRBD1 CASRSGQAGNTIYF TGTGCCAGCAGATCTGGACAGGCTGGAAACACCATATATTTT
. TRBJ1-1 TRBV5-1 TRBD1 CASSLEGARGTEAFF TGCGCCAGCAGCTTGGAGGGGGCGAGAGGTACTGAAGCTTTCTTT
. TRBJ1-4 TRBV3-1/TRBV3-2 . CASSSLQGSEKLFF TGTGCCAGCTCCTCCCTGCAGGGTTCTGAAAAACTGTTTTTT
. TRBJ2-1 TRBV10-3 TRBD2 CAISESEGGMNEQFF TGTGCCATCAGTGAGTCTGAGGGAGGGATGAATGAGCAGTTCTTC
. TRBJ2-5 TRBV30 . CAWSVQSGTQYF TGTGCCTGGAGTGTACAGTCAGGGACCCAGTACTTC
once TRBJ2-3 TRBV30 TRBD1 CAWRRQGTTDTQYF TGTGCCTGGAGACGACAGGGAACCACAGATACGCAGTATTTT
. TRBJ2-3 TRBV13 TRBD1 CASSSGQGAPDTQYF TGTGCCAGCAGCTCAGGACAGGGGGCCCCAGATACGCAGTATTTT
. TRBJ1-1 TRBV14 TRBD1 CASSQLEIEGANTEAFF TGTGCCAGCAGCCAACTTGAGATAGAGGGGGCGAACACTGAAGCTTTCTTT
. TRBJ2-3 TRBV2 TRBD2 CASSALAGSTDTQYF TGTGCCAGCAGTGCCCTAGCGGGAAGCACAGATACGCAGTATTTT
. TRBJ2-5 TRBV7-2 . CASSLLRGPQETQYF TGTGCCAGCAGCTTACTGCGGGGGCCCCAAGAGACCCAGTACTTC
. TRBJ2-1 TRBV24-1 . CATSDPRGSRVDYNEQFF TGTGCCACCAGTGATCCACGAGGCTCTCGTGTAGACTACAATGAGCAGTTCTTC
. TRBJ1-5 TRBV9 TRBD1 CASSVGGGGQPQHF TGTGCCAGCAGCGTAGGAGGGGGCGGGCAGCCCCAGCATTTT
. TRBJ2-1 TRBV6-5 . CASSWRAGSNEQFF TGTGCCAGCAGCTGGCGTGCAGGGTCAAATGAGCAGTTCTTC
. TRBJ2-1 TRBV29-1 . CSVLGKINEQFF TGCAGCGTTCTAGGAAAGATCAATGAGCAGTTCTTC
. TRBJ1-3 TRBV6-5 . CASSYQAGSGNTIYF TGTGCCAGCAGTTACCAAGCCGGGTCCGGGAACACCATATATTTT
. TRBJ1-1 TRBV7-2 . CASSLEPGGTEAFF TGTGCCAGCAGCTTGGAACCGGGGGGGACTGAAGCTTTCTTT
. TRBJ2-1 TRBV4-2 TRBD2 CASSQIASGRSNEQFF TGTGCCAGCAGCCAAATTGCTAGCGGGAGATCCAATGAGCAGTTCTTC
. TRBJ2-3 TRBV7-2 TRBD2 CASSASGRRADTQYF TGTGCCAGCAGCGCAAGCGGGAGAAGGGCAGATACGCAGTATTTT
. TRBJ1-4 TRBV25-1 . CASSERTANEKLFF TGTGCCAGCAGTGAACGGACAGCTAATGAAAAACTGTTTTTT
. TRBJ2-7 TRBV27 . CASSLQGLNEQYF TGTGCCAGCAGTTTACAGGGGTTGAACGAGCAGTACTTC